This is a list of T cell receptor beta chains from one sample in a study of post-analysis software for immune sequencing data. TCRdb passed the PCR reads through MiXCR, listing each CDR3 protein once. This repertoire shows about 540,000 distinct CDR3 sequences, around a third found once; its top ten account for 4.5% to 7.5%. Material: blood. Receptors originate from a girl under 18 with multiple sclerosis. CDR3s include the opening cysteine and the closing phenylalanine or tryptophan. A D gene is named only where the DNA matches it firmly. Only part of the rows carry a size: once, few, many, or a class if the clone is expanded.

j_gene: TRBJ2-3
abundance: -
v_gene: TRBV12-3/TRBV12-4
d_gene: TRBD2
CDR3nt: TGTGCCAGCAGCCGGCCTAGCGGAGTGCGCACAGATACGCAGTATTTT
CDR3aa: CASSRPSGVRTDTQYF

j_gene: TRBJ2-5
abundance: few
v_gene: TRBV5-1
d_gene: -
CDR3nt: TGCGCCAGCAGCAACGCTTTAGCAGGGAGGGAGACCCAGTACTTC
CDR3aa: CASSNALAGRETQYF

j_gene: TRBJ2-3
abundance: -
v_gene: TRBV20-1
d_gene: -
CDR3nt: TGCAGTGCTAGAGTGGGGATCACAGATACGCAGTATTTT
CDR3aa: CSARVGITDTQYF

j_gene: TRBJ2-7
abundance: once
v_gene: TRBV27
d_gene: -
CDR3nt: TGTGCCTGCAGGGAAAACTATAGCCACGAGCAGTACTTC
CDR3aa: CACRENYSHEQYF

j_gene: TRBJ2-5
abundance: few
v_gene: TRBV20-1
d_gene: TRBD2
CDR3nt: TGCAGTGCTTCCCCGTATACATGGACTAGCGGGGATCAAGAGACCCAGTACTTC
CDR3aa: CSASPYTWTSGDQETQYF

j_gene: TRBJ1-5
abundance: -
v_gene: TRBV20-1
d_gene: -
CDR3nt: TGCAGTGCTAGTTGGGGGGTGCATCAGCCCCAGCATTTT
CDR3aa: CSASWGVHQPQHF

j_gene: TRBJ2-7
abundance: -
v_gene: TRBV5-6
d_gene: -
CDR3nt: TGTGCCAGCAGCATATACAGCTACGAGCAGTACTTC
CDR3aa: CASSIYSYEQYF

j_gene: TRBJ1-5
abundance: many
v_gene: TRBV5-5
d_gene: TRBD1
CDR3nt: TGTGCCAGCAGCTTGGGTGGACAGGGTCAGCCCCAGCATTTT
CDR3aa: CASSLGGQGQPQHF

j_gene: TRBJ1-1
abundance: -
v_gene: TRBV7-9
d_gene: TRBD1
CDR3nt: TGTGCCAGCAGCTCTCCCGGGACAGGGGGCACTGAAGCTTTCTTT
CDR3aa: CASSSPGTGGTEAFF

j_gene: TRBJ2-7
abundance: few
v_gene: TRBV2
d_gene: TRBD1
CDR3nt: TGTGCCAGCAGTGAGGGGACAGCTTACTCCTACGAGCAGTACTTC
CDR3aa: CASSEGTAYSYEQYF

j_gene: TRBJ1-3
abundance: -
v_gene: TRBV28
d_gene: TRBD1
CDR3nt: TGTGCCAGCAGTTCCCTCGGGACAGGGGGCACGGACACCATATATTTT
CDR3aa: CASSSLGTGGTDTIYF

j_gene: TRBJ2-5
abundance: -
v_gene: TRBV9
d_gene: -
CDR3nt: TGTGCCAGCAGCCAGAGTGGTTGGGAGCGGGAGACCCAGTACTTC
CDR3aa: CASSQSGWERETQYF

j_gene: TRBJ1-2
abundance: -
v_gene: TRBV7-9
d_gene: TRBD1
CDR3nt: TGTGCCAGCAGCTCGCGTGGGACAGCCGGGGACTATGGCTACACCTTC
CDR3aa: CASSSRGTAGDYGYTF

j_gene: TRBJ2-5
abundance: -
v_gene: TRBV5-1
d_gene: TRBD2
CDR3nt: TGCGCCAGCAGCCCGTCTAGTGGGAGGGTCCAAGAGACCCAGTACTTC
CDR3aa: CASSPSSGRVQETQYF

j_gene: TRBJ2-5
abundance: -
v_gene: TRBV20-1
d_gene: TRBD2
CDR3nt: TGCAGCGGGGGAGGGGAAGAGACCCAGTACTTC
CDR3aa: CSGGGEETQYF

j_gene: TRBJ2-7
abundance: -
v_gene: TRBV18
d_gene: -
CDR3nt: TGTGCCAGCTCACCAACAGCAAGCTACGAGCAGTACTTC
CDR3aa: CASSPTASYEQYF

j_gene: TRBJ2-7
abundance: -
v_gene: TRBV20-1
d_gene: TRBD1
CDR3nt: TGCAGTGTAAGCCATTACAGGGGTTCCTACGAGCAGTACTTC
CDR3aa: CSVSHYRGSYEQYF

j_gene: TRBJ1-4
abundance: -
v_gene: TRBV20-1
d_gene: -
CDR3nt: TGCAGTGCTAGAGACCTCGGGCAGGGCCATGAAAAACTGTTTTTT
CDR3aa: CSARDLGQGHEKLFF

j_gene: TRBJ1-2
abundance: few
v_gene: TRBV29-1
d_gene: -
CDR3nt: TGCAGCGTTGAAGGTTTTGGCATTAAGGGTGGCTACACCTTC
CDR3aa: CSVEGFGIKGGYTF

j_gene: TRBJ2-7
abundance: -
v_gene: TRBV5-1
d_gene: -
CDR3nt: TGTGCCAGCAGCATTGGTACAGGGTCCTACGAGCAGTACTTC
CDR3aa: CASSIGTGSYEQYF

j_gene: TRBJ1-5
abundance: few
v_gene: TRBV20-1
d_gene: TRBD1
CDR3nt: TGCAGTGCTGTACAGGGGGAACATCAGCCCCAGCATTTT
CDR3aa: CSAVQGEHQPQHF

j_gene: TRBJ2-7
abundance: few
v_gene: TRBV3-1
d_gene: -
CDR3nt: TGTGCCAGCAGCCCCCGACAGGTGAGGAGCTCCTACGAGCAGTACTTC
CDR3aa: CASSPRQVRSSYEQYF

j_gene: TRBJ2-3
abundance: -
v_gene: TRBV20-1
d_gene: TRBD2
CDR3nt: TGCAGTGCTAGCAGCGGGGGGTCGGATACGCAGTATTTT
CDR3aa: CSASSGGSDTQYF

j_gene: TRBJ2-3
abundance: -
v_gene: TRBV6-1
d_gene: -
CDR3nt: TGTGCCAGCAGTGATGAAACCCCCGCACATCGTACGCAGTATTTT
CDR3aa: CASSDETPAHRTQYF

j_gene: TRBJ1-1
abundance: -
v_gene: TRBV27
d_gene: TRBD1
CDR3nt: TGTGCCAGCACGACAGGGGCGAACACTGAAGCTTTCTTT
CDR3aa: CASTTGANTEAFF

j_gene: TRBJ2-1
abundance: -
v_gene: TRBV5-4
d_gene: -
CDR3nt: TGTGCCACCAAAATGTCTCAGGCGACCTACAATGAGCAGTTCTTC
CDR3aa: CATKMSQATYNEQFF

j_gene: TRBJ2-1
abundance: -
v_gene: TRBV7-2
d_gene: -
CDR3nt: TGTGCCAGTAAACAGTATCCGGCCTACAATGAGCAGTTCTTC
CDR3aa: CASKQYPAYNEQFF